This T cell receptor (beta chain) derives from a study of cytomegalovirus exposure and HLA in healthy donors. PCR primers comprised 60 Vbeta and 13 Jbeta primers. The method was immunoSEQ multiplex PCR; TCRdb's version includes in-frame clones alone and lacks a portion of them. The sample yields about 54,000 clones, approximately 77% seen once. Looked up from germline, CDR1 is SGDLS and CDR2 is YYNGEE. J gave up 0 bases and V 0 bases, and 20 bases lay outside the gene matches. This CDR3 comprises 21 residues. Details on this clone: Antigen specificity is unknown.

The donors comprised healthy bone marrow donors. The study's findings and limits: In a later analysis, HLA-C alleles had the fewest associated TCRs, DRB1 alleles the most.

The chain links TRBV9 to TRBJ2-5; 7 bases are a match to TRBD1. The TCR was taken from a woman aged 18 to 35 in good health and CMV-seronegative. Source material: PBMCs. This CDR3 is CASSVALGGSRGGQYQETQYF. CDR3 DNA sequence: TGTGCCAGCAGCGTAGCTTTAGGGGGCAGCCGGGGCGGCCAGTACCAAGAGACCCAGTACTTC.